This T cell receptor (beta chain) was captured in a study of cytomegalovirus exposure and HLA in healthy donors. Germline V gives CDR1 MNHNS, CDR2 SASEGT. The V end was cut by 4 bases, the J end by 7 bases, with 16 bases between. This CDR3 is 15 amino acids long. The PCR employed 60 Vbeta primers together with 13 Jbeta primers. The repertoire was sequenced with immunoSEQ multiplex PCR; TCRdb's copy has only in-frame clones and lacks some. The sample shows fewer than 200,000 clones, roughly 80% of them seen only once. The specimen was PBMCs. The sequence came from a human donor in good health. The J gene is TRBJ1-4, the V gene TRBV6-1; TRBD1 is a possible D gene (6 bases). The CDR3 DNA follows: TGTGCCAGCAGTGTAGAGCGGGGCAGGGGTGAAAAACTGTTTTTT. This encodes CASSVERGRGEKLFF.